A single sample gave rise to the 6 T cell receptor beta chains below, sequenced in a study of T cell clones after liver transplantation. Using immunoSEQ multiplex PCR, the repertoire was profiled, and TCRdb retains in-frame clones only, with some absent. The sample lists 85,000 to 110,000 clones; about 86% were seen once. The sample was CD4+ T cells from blood, taken approximately 43 months after liver transplant. The receptors were gathered from a human patient who received a liver transplant. The T cells may partly be graft donor cells.

DNA of the CDR3: TGTGCCAGCAGCCCTCGACAGGGGTATAGTCAGCCCCAGCATTTT. This sequence encodes CASSPRQGYSQPQHF. V gene TRBV6-6 combines with J gene TRBJ1-5; 8 bases match TRBD1. The CDR3 covers 15 residues. Germline CDR1 MNHNY, CDR2 SVGAGI (reference sequence). Trimming removed 6 bases from V and 6 bases from J; junction bases left unmatched: 10.

As DNA, the CDR3 is TGTGCCAGCAGTTACTCTGGGGCCCTGGGAAACACTGAAGCTTTCTTT. Translation gives CASSYSGALGNTEAFF. The chain recombines TRBV6-5 with TRBJ1-1, with TRBD1 as a possible D gene (5 bases). V was cut by 0 bases and J by 2 bases, with 13 bases left in between. This CDR3 comprises 16 residues. Germline values: CDR1 MNHEY, CDR2 SVGAGI.

The count of this clone is one. The J gene is TRBJ1-5, the V gene TRBV5-1, with 9 bases aligning to TRBD1. This CDR3 contains 14 residues. Germline values: CDR1 SGHRS, CDR2 YFSETQ. Trimming cost V 0 bases and J 5 bases; bases outside gene matches: 0. CDR3 sequence: CASSLGTGDQPQHF. In DNA form, the CDR3 reads TGCGCCAGCAGCTTGGGGACAGGGGATCAGCCCCAGCATTTT.

The chain joins TRBV21-1 to TRBJ2-7; TRBD1 was called by the table and not checked on the DNA. TRBV21-1 is described as a pseudogene. The CDR3 loop spans 15 amino acids. In DNA form, the CDR3 reads TGTGCCAGCTGCTCGAGTCAGGTCATAAACTACGAGCAGTACTTC. Its protein is CASCSSQVINYEQYF.

The gene calls are TRBV18 and TRBJ2-7, with 7 bases identical to TRBD1. The CDR3 loop spans 13 amino acids. The junction had 7 bases not matched to a gene; V was cut back by 4 bases and J by 7 bases. Germline CDR1 KGHSH, CDR2 LQKENI. This CDR3 is CASSLQGVGEQYF. The CDR3 coding sequence is TGTGCCAGCTCACTCCAGGGGGTGGGGGAGCAGTACTTC. Drawing the rest from reference TRBV18 and TRBJ2-7, the complete variable domain is NAGVMQNPRHLVRRRGQEARLRCSPMKGHSHVYWYRQLPEEGLKFMVYLQKENIIDESGMPKERFSAEFPKEGPSILRIQQVVRGDSAAYFCASSLQGVGEQYFGPGTRLTVT.

The J gene is TRBJ2-3, the V gene TRBV4-1; 8 nucleotides align to TRBD2. The germline gives CDR1 MGHRA, CDR2 YSYEKL. This CDR3 is 17 amino acids long. With 0 bases clipped from V and 6 bases from J, the junction kept 11 bases outside the gene matches. DNA for the CDR3: TGCGCCAGCAGCCAAGACATAGCGGGGACCCCTGGGGATACGCAGTATTTT. This encodes CASSQDIAGTPGDTQYF.